This T cell receptor (beta chain) was found in a study of PD-1 blockade in classical Hodgkin lymphoma. Notes on the study in general: Although disease activity or prior therapy may be involved, causes of the repertoire differences remain undefined. Nivolumab initiated under 1 year post-ASCT led to patient exclusion.

As regards this clone: Its target is unknown.

The repertoire was sequenced with immunoSEQ multiplex PCR; TCRdb's copy has only in-frame clones and lacks some. The top ten hold around 2.9% of the sample, which has tens of thousands of clones, approximately 90% seen once. The V end lost 4 bases, the J end lost 2 bases, and 12 bases lay between the germline ends. There are 14 residues in the CDR3. From germline, CDR1 is SGHAT and CDR2 FQNNGV. Time point noted: cycle 4 day 1 (C4D1), after less than seven weeks of nivolumab. Each and every patient relapsed after autologous stem cell transplantation, and patients got differing brentuximab vedotin exposure.

The sample consisted of peripheral blood mononuclear cells (PBMCs), taken before the fourth cycle of nivolumab. This receptor was taken from a human donor with classical Hodgkin lymphoma. The rearrangement uses TRBV11-2 and TRBJ2-7; no firm D call. The DNA of the CDR3 is TGTGCCAGCAGCTCCCGGGCCACCACCTACGAGCAGTACTTC. As protein: CASSSRATTYEQYF.